The TCR beta chain under discussion was sequenced for a study of T cell clonality in common variable immunodeficiency. Here immunoSEQ multiplex PCR was the method, and the copy in TCRdb shows in-frame clones only, minus some. This sample carries under 45,000 clones and no singletons, and around 1.5% goes to the top ten. V lost 8 bases, J lost 2 bases, and 7 bases stayed unmatched. Looked up from germline, CDR1 is LNHDA and CDR2 is SQIVND (reference sequence). The CDR3 extends over 14 amino acids. Blood samples were heparinized, about 5 to 9 ml per donor. This clone was observed at least ten times. The sequenced fragment ends 3 residues before the CDR3 boundary, so the rest is inferred from the germline J gene.

This chain connects TRBV19 to TRBJ2-3, with 7 bases fitting TRBD2. Sequenced: peripheral blood mononuclear cells. This receptor was obtained from a person aged 18 to 69 in good health. The part of the CDR3 DNA that was read is TGTGCCAGTCACCCTAGCGGACACACAGATACG. Translating gives CASHPSGHTDT. The full CDR3 is CASHPSGHTDTQYF.